This T cell receptor (beta chain) was identified in a study of blood T cell repertoires in COVID-19. The CDR3 is 15 residues long. With V trimmed by 8 bases and J by 7 bases, 13 bases remained unmatched. Per germline, CDR1 MNHEY and CDR2 SMNVEV (reference sequence). Sequencing was performed with immunoSEQ multiplex PCR; in TCRdb, only in-frame clones are kept and a portion is missing. This sample has approximately 240,000 clones, with around 83% found just once. The sample consisted of PBMCs or T cells enriched from blood (not recorded which). The rearrangement joins TRBV27 to TRBJ2-1; 8 nucleotides line up with TRBD2. The origin of this receptor is a woman in her thirties or forties with acute COVID-19. CDR3: CASGPGAGGGNEQFF. CDR3 DNA sequence: TGTGCCAGCGGCCCAGGGGCGGGAGGCGGAAATGAGCAGTTCTTC.